This T cell receptor (beta chain) was identified during a study of a mutant IDH1 vaccine in newly diagnosed glioma. Background on the study: Following radiotherapy alone, or alongside temozolomide cycles, vaccination was started after an interval of 4-6 weeks. Prior therapy was radiotherapy, temozolomide, or both; most received both.

Time point defined: week 35, safety follow-up. Every vaccination contained 300 ug of the mutant IDH1 20-mer peptide and was paired with topical imiquimod. Profiled with immunoSEQ multiplex PCR; TCRdb holds only in-frame clones, not every one. The table records 50,000 to 70,000 clones, about nine tenths of them present only once. V dropped 2 bases and J dropped 2; count of bases not matched to a gene: 6. The CDR3 length is 16 residues. CDR1 is MNHEY and CDR2 is SVGAGI in the germline V gene. In regard to this clone: What it binds is not known.

The specimen comprised PBMCs, sampled from a glioma patient whose treatment included an IDH1 peptide vaccine. The chain links TRBV6-5 to TRBJ2-1; 7 bases are shared with TRBD2. This clonotype was obtained from a man in his forties with glioma. The CDR3 loop is CASSYRMLAAYNEQFF. DNA for the CDR3: TGTGCCAGCAGTTACAGAATGCTAGCGGCCTACAATGAGCAGTTCTTC.